Listed here are 22 T cell receptor beta chains from one sample, sequenced in a study of T cell responses to AZD1222 COVID-19 vaccine. Sequencing used immunoSEQ multiplex PCR; TCRdb keeps in-frame clones, though not all of them. This table holds about 110,000 clones, approximately 86% found once. Here the sequenced sample was peripheral blood, taken on day 0 of AZD1222 vaccination. These receptors all come from an adult in good health.

The CDR3 region has the DNA TGTGCCAGCAGCTATCTAGCGGGGGGGCCAAATAAGCAGTTCTTC. It translates to CASSYLAGGPNKQFF. The J gene is TRBJ2-1, the V gene TRBV5-4; 12 bases are shared with TRBD2. In germline, CDR1 is SGHNT, CDR2 YYREEE (reference sequence). The CDR3 consists of 15 residues. V was clipped by 3 bases and J by 11 bases; unmatched bases: 9.

CDR3 protein: CASSLNLNYEQYF. CDR3 DNA: TGCGCCAGCAGCTTGAACCTAAACTACGAGCAGTACTTC. The chain couples TRBV5-1 to TRBJ2-7; no reliable D call. The germline CDR1 and CDR2 sequences are SGHRS and YFSETQ. The CDR3 sequence is 13 residues long. Trimming cost V 1 base and J 3 bases, with 8 bases left between them.

This clone was found once. The rearrangement links TRBV2 to TRBJ2-7; 7 bases are a match to TRBD1. This CDR3 has 14 residues. Per the germline V gene, CDR1 is SNHLY and CDR2 is FYNNEI. The junction had 4 bases not matched to a gene; V was cut back by 4 bases and J by 1 base. The chain's CDR3 is CASSVGDSSYEQYF. CDR3 DNA: TGTGCCAGCAGTGTAGGGGACAGTTCCTACGAGCAGTACTTC.

V usage is TRBV4-3 and J usage is TRBJ1-2, with D perhaps matching TRBD1 (5 bases). Germline V gene lookup returns CDR1 LGHNA and CDR2 YSLEER. V dropped 0 bases and J dropped 8 bases, with 16 bases sitting between them. The CDR3 is made up of 15 amino acids. The CDR3 loop reads CASSQDFPGFLGYTF. The CDR3 nucleotides read TGCGCCAGCAGCCAAGATTTCCCAGGGTTCTTAGGCTACACCTTC.

This chain joins TRBV4-1 and TRBJ1-2; D is perhaps TRBD1 (6 bases). Germline assignment: CDR1 MGHRA and CDR2 YSYEKL. CDR3 length: 14 amino acids. Trimming stripped 7 bases from V and 2 bases from J, with 14 bases between. The chain's CDR3 is CASNPDGQNYGYTF. CDR3 nucleotides: TGCGCCAGCAACCCTGACGGACAGAACTATGGCTACACCTTC.

This chain links TRBV18 with TRBJ2-1; D perhaps matches TRBD1 (6 bases). V gave up 3 bases and J gave up 3 bases, with 9 bases separating them. This CDR3 has 14 residues. The germline V gene has CDR1 KGHSH and CDR2 LQKENI. CDR3 loop: CASSPAGVYNEQFF. CDR3 sequence (DNA): TGTGCCAGCTCACCGGCAGGGGTCTACAATGAGCAGTTCTTC.

The rearrangement joins TRBV18 to TRBJ1-1; 7 bases map to TRBD1. Germline CDR1 and CDR2: KGHSH and LQKENI. V was pared by 6 bases and J by 0 bases, with 7 bases of the junction left unmatched. This CDR3 has 15 residues. The DNA for the CDR3 is TGTGCCAGCTCTGCGGGACAGAGCATGAACACTGAAGCTTTCTTT. This codes for CASSAGQSMNTEAFF.

The chain uses TRBV7-2 and TRBJ2-2; 13 bases are shared with TRBD2. There are 15 residues in the CDR3. CDR1 is SGHTA, CDR2 FQGNSA, per germline. After removal of 5 bases from V and 4 bases from J, the junction contained 1 base not matched to a gene. The CDR3 DNA reads as TGTGCCAGCAGCCGGACTAGCGGGGGCACCGGGGAGCTGTTTTTT. Translated, it gives CASSRTSGGTGELFF.

This sequence joins TRBV14 and TRBJ2-3; no clear D gene. The CDR3 extends over 15 amino acids. CDR1 and CDR2 from the germline V gene are SGHDN and FVKESK. With 5 bases removed from V and 0 bases from J, the gap between germline ends came to 12 bases. The CDR3 sequence is CASSYLITSTDTQYF. In DNA, the CDR3 is TGTGCCAGCAGCTACCTAATAACTAGCACAGATACGCAGTATTTT.

As DNA, the CDR3 is TGTGCCAGCAGCTCGACGGGACAGGGGGTGTCTGAAGCTTTCTTT. This gives the protein CASSSTGQGVSEAFF. The chain combines TRBV9 with TRBJ1-1; 11 nucleotides align to TRBD1. Germline-derived CDR1 and CDR2 are SGDLS and YYNGEE. The CDR3 loop spans 15 amino acids. The V segment lost 4 bases and the J segment 6 bases; nucleotides outside the gene matches: 8.

The chain couples TRBV18 to TRBJ2-2; D is perhaps TRBD2 (6 bases). V lost 0 bases to trimming and J lost 6 bases, with 11 bases between them. Germline-derived CDR1 and CDR2 are KGHSH and LQKENI. CDR3 size: 15 residues. This CDR3 reads CASSPPGGLSGELFF. The DNA of the CDR3 is TGTGCCAGCTCACCACCGGGGGGTCTGTCCGGGGAGCTGTTTTTT. Full variable domain (rest looked up from reference TRBV18 and TRBJ2-2): NAGVMQNPRHLVRRRGQEARLRCSPMKGHSHVYWYRQLPEEGLKFMVYLQKENIIDESGMPKERFSAEFPKEGPSILRIQQVVRGDSAAYFCASSPPGGLSGELFFGEGSRLTVL.

The V gene is TRBV28, the J gene TRBJ2-6; 7 bases match TRBD1. Germline values: CDR1 MDHEN, CDR2 SYDVKM. The CDR3 loop spans 14 amino acids. V trimming: 6 bases; J trimming: 8 bases; junction bases outside the gene matches: 7. The CDR3 DNA sequence: TGTGCCAGCAGACGCCAGGGGGAAACCAACGTCCTGACTTTC. It is translated as CASRRQGETNVLTF.

This rearrangement joins TRBV18 to TRBJ1-2; TRBD1 agrees at 9 bases. CDR1 KGHSH and CDR2 LQKENI come from the germline V gene. J was trimmed by 3 bases and V by 5 bases; bases with no gene match: 4. The CDR3 runs to 14 residues. CDR3 coding DNA: TGTGCCAGCTCATCCCGGACAGGGGACTATGGCTACACCTTC. Its translation: CASSSRTGDYGYTF.

The rearrangement links TRBV7-9 to TRBJ1-6; unclear D gene. This CDR3 is built from 13 residues. With 4 bases removed from V and 8 bases from J, the gap between germline ends came to 9 bases. Germline CDR1 SEHNR, CDR2 FQNEAQ (reference sequence). CDR3 DNA sequence: TGTGCCAGCAGCTCGGAGACCTATTCACCCCTCCACTTT. It encodes CASSSETYSPLHF.

The V and J genes are TRBV7-3 and TRBJ1-1; D not resolved. CDR3 size: 16 residues. V was clipped by 0 bases and J by 6 bases, with 17 bases between them. Germline-derived CDR1 and CDR2 are SGHTA and FQGTGA. The CDR3 protein is CASSLTYRMEKPEAFF. The CDR3, as DNA: TGTGCCAGCAGCTTAACATACAGAATGGAGAAGCCTGAAGCTTTCTTT.

The V call is TRBV19, the J call TRBJ1-3; D gene uncertain. The germline CDR1 and CDR2 sequences are LNHDA and SQIVND (reference sequence). The CDR3 runs to 11 residues. Trimming shortened V by 8 bases and J by 4 bases, and 6 bases separated the two germline ends. CDR3 in DNA: TGTGCCAGTCGCGGAGGAAACACCATATATTTT. It is translated as CASRGGNTIYF.

The chain employs TRBV28 and TRBJ1-3; the D gene is possibly TRBD1 (5 bases). In germline, CDR1 is MDHEN, CDR2 SYDVKM. The CDR3 sequence is 11 residues long. V was pared by 4 bases and J by 10 bases, with 8 bases between. The CDR3 is CASSSQVTIYF. Written as DNA, the CDR3 is TGTGCCAGCAGTTCACAGGTGACCATATATTTT.

The chain is built from TRBV28 and TRBJ1-3; 8 bases agree with TRBD1. The germline gives CDR1 MDHEN, CDR2 SYDVKM. The length of the CDR3 is 16 residues. The junction had 6 bases not matched to a gene; V was cut back by 4 bases and J by 1 base. CDR3 protein: CASSSQNRGSGNTIYF. CDR3 coding DNA: TGTGCCAGCAGTTCCCAAAACAGGGGGTCTGGAAACACCATATATTTT.

The rearrangement joins TRBV5-1 to TRBJ2-7; D is perhaps TRBD2 (5 bases). Germline V gene lookup returns CDR1 SGHRS and CDR2 YFSETQ. The length of the CDR3 is 16 residues. V was pared by 3 bases and J by 1 base, with 17 bases between. DNA for the CDR3: TGCGCCAGCAGCTATAGCGAACAAAAAATTTCCTACGAGCAGTACTTC. This encodes CASSYSEQKISYEQYF.

The genes are TRBV7-9 and TRBJ1-1, with TRBD1 as a possible D gene (5 bases). The CDR3 is 13 residues long. Germline values: CDR1 SEHNR, CDR2 FQNEAQ (reference sequence). V was clipped by 7 bases and J by 1 base, with 10 bases between them. The CDR3 here is CASNFGGNTEAFF. The CDR3 DNA reads TGTGCCAGCAACTTTGGGGGGAACACTGAAGCTTTCTTT.

This clone occurred once. The rearrangement uses TRBV5-1 and TRBJ2-3, with D tentatively TRBD2 (6 bases). Germline values: CDR1 SGHRS, CDR2 YFSETQ. The CDR3 consists of 16 residues. The ends were cut back, 0 bases at V and 1 base at J, with 12 bases in the middle. This chain's CDR3 is CASSLDGVAGTDTQYF. DNA for the CDR3: TGCGCCAGCAGCTTGGATGGGGTAGCGGGCACAGATACGCAGTATTTT.

The rearrangement uses TRBV18 and TRBJ1-5, with D hard to call. Trimming took 9 bases from V and 5 from J, leaving 17 bases between them. Germline V gives CDR1 KGHSH, CDR2 LQKENI. This CDR3 region has 14 residues. The CDR3 bases are TGTGCCAGTTCGGAGCAGGTCTGGGATCAGCCCCAGCATTTT. Protein sequence: CASSEQVWDQPQHF.